The 23 T cell receptor beta chains below come from one sample, sequenced in a study of T cell repertoires in cytomegalovirus infection. Using its own MiXCR run on the reads, TCRdb lists one record per CDR3 protein. The sample lists 300,000 or so distinct CDR3 sequences; around 9.1% were seen once. Source material: PBMCs. Every receptor here comes from a human donor in good health (CMV status not recorded). Some clones in this sample may be carry-over from other donors' samples.

The sample holds many counts of this clonotype. V gene TRBV12-3 or TRBV12-4 combines with J gene TRBJ2-7, with D possibly being TRBD2 (7 bases). V was shortened by 5 bases and J by 4 bases, with 18 bases between the two germline ends. The CDR3 sequence is 15 residues long. The CDR3 here is CASSPGGGLGYEQYV. In DNA form, the CDR3 reads TGTGCCAGCAGTCCTGGGGGGGGGCTAGGATACGAGCAGTACGTC.

Only a few counts were recorded for this clonotype. The chain joins TRBV20-1 to TRBJ2-1, with D unclear. Trimming removed 1 base from V and 0 bases from J, with 13 bases in between. Per the germline V gene, CDR1 is DFQATT and CDR2 is SNEGSKA (reference sequence). This CDR3 is 16 amino acids long. The CDR3 sequence: CSARVPKGSSYNEQFF. CDR3 in DNA: TGCAGTGCTAGAGTCCCGAAGGGAAGCTCCTACAATGAGCAGTTCTTC.

This clonotype was seen at least ten times. The chain employs TRBV6-2 or TRBV6-3 and TRBJ2-2, with a possible D match to TRBD2 (6 bases). This CDR3 contains 17 residues. V was clipped by 4 bases and J by 4 bases, with 19 bases between them. Germline loops: CDR1 MNHEY, CDR2 SVGEGT. CDR3 region: CASSSRRLASGTGELFF. In DNA, the CDR3 is TGTGCCAGCAGTTCCCGCAGGCTAGCGAGCGGCACCGGGGAGCTGTTTTTT.

This clonotype came up a few times. This chain's CDR3 is CASSRKAGGNEKLFF. The CDR3 DNA sequence: TGTGCCAGCAGTCGGAAAGCAGGGGGAAATGAAAAACTGTTTTTT. The chain joins TRBV28 to TRBJ1-4; 7 bases fit TRBD1. The CDR3 is 15 amino acids. V shed 5 bases and J 5 bases; nucleotides not matched to a gene: 8. The germline V gene has CDR1 MDHEN and CDR2 SYDVKM.

This clonotype came up a few times. The chain has TRBV4-3 and TRBJ1-2; D is unclear. The germline gives CDR1 LGHNA, CDR2 YSLEER. This CDR3 spans 15 amino acids. The V end lost 6 bases, the J end lost 8 bases, and 22 bases lay between the germline ends. The CDR3 nucleotides read TGCGCCAGCAGTCTCTCGGGAGGAGGACCTTACGGCTACACCTTC. Translation gives CASSLSGGGPYGYTF.

The CDR3 coding sequence is TGTGCCAGTAGCGACGGGACGGCGCCTTTTAACCCCTATGGCTACACCTTC. Amino acids: CASSDGTAPFNPYGYTF. The V and J genes are TRBV19 and TRBJ1-2, with D maybe TRBD1 (5 bases). The V gene's germline CDR1 is LNHDA and CDR2 SQIVND (reference sequence). This CDR3 comprises 17 residues. V was shortened by 6 bases and J by 4 bases, with 24 bases between the two germline ends.

V is TRBV25-1 and J is TRBJ1-3; D gene uncertain. Per germline, CDR1 MGHDK and CDR2 SYGVNS. V gave up 4 bases and J gave up 4 bases, with 8 bases separating them. The CDR3 is 13 amino acids. DNA for the CDR3: TGTGCCAGCAGTGCGAGCGCCGGAAACACCATATATTTT. This translates into CASSASAGNTIYF.

This clonotype was counted at least ten times. The chain is built from TRBV7-2 and TRBJ2-6; possible D gene TRBD2, 6 bases. Germline CDR1 and CDR2: SGHTA and FQGNSA. Trimming left V 2 bases short and J 4 bases short, with 18 bases between. The CDR3 is 18 residues long. CDR3 protein: CASSLYGGIKSGANVLTF. In nucleotides, the CDR3 is TGTGCCAGCAGCTTATATGGGGGGATTAAATCCGGGGCCAACGTCCTGACTTTC.

This clonotype was seen only a few times. The chain joins TRBV29-1 to TRBJ1-1; D is unclear. Trimming took off 1 base at V and 1 base at J, with 13 bases between the two ends. CDR3 size: 15 residues. Germline V gives CDR1 SQVTM, CDR2 ANQGSEA. CDR3 loop: CSVEALYSENTEAFF. CDR3 sequence (DNA): TGCAGCGTTGAAGCTCTATACAGCGAGAACACTGAAGCTTTCTTT.

This clonotype was observed a few times. In DNA, the CDR3 is TGCAGCGTTGAAGTCAGGGGGCGATCGGCCGGGGAGCTGTTTTTT. Translated: CSVEVRGRSAGELFF. The chain joins TRBV29-1 to TRBJ2-2; 8 bases match TRBD1. The V and J ends lost 1 base and 6 bases, in that order; junction bases with no gene match: 7. CDR3 length: 15 amino acids. Germline V gives CDR1 SQVTM, CDR2 ANQGSEA.

This clonotype was recorded many times. This sequence joins TRBV11-3 and TRBJ1-1; D gene uncertain. Germline assignment: CDR1 SGHNT and CDR2 YENEEA. The CDR3 spans 13 residues. Deletions cut 5 bases from V and 2 bases from J, with 9 bases between. CDR3 loop: CASSHRSNTEAFF. DNA for the CDR3: TGTGCCAGCAGCCACCGAAGCAACACTGAAGCTTTCTTT.

The genes are TRBV20-1 and TRBJ2-3; D is possibly TRBD2 (6 bases). The ends were cut back, 2 bases at V and 0 bases at J, with 9 bases in the middle. This CDR3 has 14 residues. Germline V gives CDR1 DFQATT, CDR2 SNEGSKA (reference sequence). This CDR3 reads CSARLGGSTDTQYF. In DNA, the CDR3 is TGCAGTGCTAGATTGGGGGGAAGCACAGATACGCAGTATTTT.

The chain uses TRBV7-3 and TRBJ2-6, with 8 bases matching TRBD1. The CDR3 has 19 amino acids. Germline CDR1 reads SGHTA; CDR2 reads FQGTGA. The trim removed 0 bases at V and 0 bases at J, leaving 7 bases unmatched. CDR3 nucleotide sequence: TGTGCCAGCAGCTTAACGAGGACAGGGAACCCCTCTGGGGCCAACGTCCTGACTTTC. Translation: CASSLTRTGNPSGANVLTF.

This clonotype was counted at least ten times. The chain has TRBV5-1 and TRBJ2-3; no clear D. Trimming removed 0 bases at V and 3 bases at J, with 8 bases between. Germline loops: CDR1 SGHRS, CDR2 YFSETQ. The CDR3 extends over 14 amino acids. DNA of the CDR3: TGCGCCAGCAGCTTGGGAGACACAACAGATACGCAGTATTTT. It codes for CASSLGDTTDTQYF.

This clonotype has just a few counts. This rearrangement joins TRBV20-1 to TRBJ1-6, with D unclear. From germline, CDR1 is DFQATT and CDR2 SNEGSKA (reference sequence). The CDR3 is 14 amino acids. V gave up 0 bases and J gave up 11 bases, with 14 bases separating them. For the CDR3, the DNA is TGCAGTGCTAGAGAGGGGAGTTCTCCCACACCCCTCCACTTT. Protein sequence: CSAREGSSPTPLHF.

V is TRBV28 and J is TRBJ1-4; the D gene is possibly TRBD1 (5 bases). The CDR3 has 14 residues. Germline CDR1 MDHEN, CDR2 SYDVKM. V lost 6 bases and J lost 8, with 16 bases in between. The CDR3 sequence is CASSTRQGGEKLFF. The CDR3 DNA follows: TGTGCCAGCAGCACTAGGCAGGGCGGCGAAAAACTGTTTTTT.

This clonotype appeared many times. This chain joins TRBV7-2 and TRBJ1-2; tentatively, D is TRBD1 (5 bases). Per the germline V gene, CDR1 is SGHTA and CDR2 is FQGNSA. CDR3 length equals 15 residues. Trimming cost V 1 base and J 8 bases, with 17 bases left between them. The CDR3 bases are TGTGCCAGCAGCTTAGGGGGCAGGGTCCGGAGGGGCTACACCTTC. The encoded protein is CASSLGGRVRRGYTF.

This clonotype has at least ten counts. The chain has TRBV28 and TRBJ2-2, with D tentatively TRBD1 or TRBD2 (5 bases each). V was trimmed by 5 bases and J by 1 base, leaving 14 bases between them. Germline V gene lookup returns CDR1 MDHEN and CDR2 SYDVKM. CDR3 length: 16 residues. The CDR3 region is CASSPWDQVNTGELFF. In DNA form, the CDR3 reads TGTGCCAGCAGTCCGTGGGACCAGGTGAACACCGGGGAGCTGTTTTTT. The full variable domain, completed using reference TRBV28 and TRBJ2-2, is DVKVTQSSRYLVKRTGEKVFLECVQDMDHENMFWYRQDPGLGLRLIYFSYDVKMKEKGDIPEGYSVSREKKERFSLILESASTNQTSMYLCASSPWDQVNTGELFFGEGSRLTVL.

This clonotype has at least ten counts. This chain uses TRBV6-5 with TRBJ1-2, with TRBD1 matching 7 bases. The CDR3 is 15 amino acids. V trimming: 2 bases; J trimming: 0 bases; junction bases outside the gene matches: 3. The V gene's germline CDR1 is MNHEY and CDR2 SVGAGI. CDR3 nucleotide sequence: TGTGCCAGCAGTTACGGGACAGCAACTAACTATGGCTACACCTTC. Translating it yields CASSYGTATNYGYTF.

This clonotype was recorded at least ten times. J is TRBJ2-7 and V is TRBV6-2 or TRBV6-3; D may be TRBD1 or TRBD2 (5 bases each). This CDR3 is 14 amino acids long. Germline V CDR1 and CDR2: MNHEY, SVGEGT. V was trimmed by 2 bases and J by 2 bases, leaving 10 bases between them. CDR3 coding DNA: TGTGCCAGCAGTTACGAGGTGGGGGCCTACGAGCAGTACTTC. Amino acid sequence: CASSYEVGAYEQYF.

This clonotype was counted at least ten times. The chain recombines TRBV7-2 with TRBJ2-5; D unclear. The germline V and J ends were trimmed by 8 bases and 0 bases, with 7 bases remaining between them. The CDR3 covers 12 residues. The germline CDR1 and CDR2 sequences are SGHTA and FQGNSA. CDR3 residues: CASRRDQETQYF. CDR3 nucleotide sequence: TGTGCCAGCCGCCGGGACCAAGAGACCCAGTACTTC.

This clonotype appeared many times. The chain combines TRBV6-2 or TRBV6-3 with TRBJ1-1, with D possibly matching TRBD1 (6 bases). The CDR3 is 11 residues long. Germline lookup yields CDR1 MNHEY and CDR2 SVGEGT. Deletions cut 6 bases from V and 7 bases from J, with 9 bases between. CDR3 bases: TGTGCCAGCAGCGACAGGATTGAAGCTTTCTTT. It codes for CASSDRIEAFF.

This clonotype has ten or more counts. The V and J genes are TRBV29-1 and TRBJ1-1; 8 positions match TRBD1. With V trimmed by 7 bases and J by 4 bases, 8 bases remained unmatched. Germline V gene sequence: CDR1 SQVTM, CDR2 ANQGSEA. The CDR3 totals 13 residues. The CDR3 protein is CSADRGVGTEAFF. In DNA form, the CDR3 reads TGCAGCGCCGACAGGGGAGTGGGCACTGAAGCTTTCTTT. Supplemented by reference TRBV29-1 and TRBJ1-1, the full variable domain reads SAVISQKPSRDICQRGTSLTIQCQVDSQVTMMFWYRQQPGQSLTLIATANQGSEATYESGFVIDKFPISRPNLTFSTLTVSNMSPEDSSIYLCSADRGVGTEAFFGQGTRLTVV.